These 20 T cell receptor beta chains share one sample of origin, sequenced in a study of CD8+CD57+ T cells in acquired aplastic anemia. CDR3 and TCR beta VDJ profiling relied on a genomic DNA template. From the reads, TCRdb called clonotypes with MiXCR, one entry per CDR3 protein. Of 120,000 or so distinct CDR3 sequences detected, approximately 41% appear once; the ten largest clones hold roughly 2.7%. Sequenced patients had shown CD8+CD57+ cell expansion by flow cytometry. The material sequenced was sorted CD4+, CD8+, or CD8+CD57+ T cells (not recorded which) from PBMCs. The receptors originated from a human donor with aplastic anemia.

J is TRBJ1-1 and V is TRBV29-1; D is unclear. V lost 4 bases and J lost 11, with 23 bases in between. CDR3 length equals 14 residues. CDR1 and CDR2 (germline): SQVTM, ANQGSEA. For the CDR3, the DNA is TGCAGCGTTGGCCTCGGGGAAGTCGGGAGATATGCTTTCTTT. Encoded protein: CSVGLGEVGRYAFF. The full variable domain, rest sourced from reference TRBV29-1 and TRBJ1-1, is SAVISQKPSRDICQRGTSLTIQCQVDSQVTMMFWYRQQPGQSLTLIATANQGSEATYESGFVIDKFPISRPNLTFSTLTVSNMSPEDSSIYLCSVGLGEVGRYAFFGQGTRLTVV.

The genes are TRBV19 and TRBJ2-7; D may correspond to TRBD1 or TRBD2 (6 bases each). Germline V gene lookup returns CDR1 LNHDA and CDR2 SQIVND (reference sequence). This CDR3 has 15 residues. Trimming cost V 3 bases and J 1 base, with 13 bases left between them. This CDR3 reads CASSIGGGQSYEQYF. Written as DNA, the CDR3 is TGTGCCAGTAGTATCGGTGGGGGGCAATCCTACGAGCAGTACTTC.

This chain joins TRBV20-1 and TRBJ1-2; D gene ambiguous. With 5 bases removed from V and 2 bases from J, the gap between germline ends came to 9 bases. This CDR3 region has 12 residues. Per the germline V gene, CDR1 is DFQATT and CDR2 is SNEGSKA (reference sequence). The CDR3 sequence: CSALVRNYGYTF. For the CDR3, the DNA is TGCAGTGCTTTGGTCAGGAACTATGGCTACACCTTC.

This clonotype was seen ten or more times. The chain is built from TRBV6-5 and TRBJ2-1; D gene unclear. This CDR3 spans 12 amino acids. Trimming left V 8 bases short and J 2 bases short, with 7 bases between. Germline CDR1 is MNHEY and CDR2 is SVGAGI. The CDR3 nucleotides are TGTGCCAGCTACAGAACCTACAATGAGCAGTTCTTC. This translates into CASYRTYNEQFF.

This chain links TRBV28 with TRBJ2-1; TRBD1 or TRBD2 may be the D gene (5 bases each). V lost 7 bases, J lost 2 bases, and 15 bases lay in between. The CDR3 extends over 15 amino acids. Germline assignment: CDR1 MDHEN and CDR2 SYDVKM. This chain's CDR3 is CASTLGQGAYNEQFF. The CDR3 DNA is TGTGCCAGCACCTTGGGGCAGGGAGCCTACAATGAGCAGTTCTTC.

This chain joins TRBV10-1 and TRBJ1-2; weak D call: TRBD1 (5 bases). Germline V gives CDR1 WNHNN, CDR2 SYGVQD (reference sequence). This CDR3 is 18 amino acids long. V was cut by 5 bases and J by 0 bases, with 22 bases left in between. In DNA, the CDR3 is TGCGCCAGCAGTAAACAAGTTGGGACCGGGGGTTCTAACTATGGCTACACCTTC. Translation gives CASSKQVGTGGSNYGYTF.

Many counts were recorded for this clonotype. The CDR3 coding sequence is TGTGCCAGCAGTGCGGCTAGCGGGGGAACAGATACGCAGTATTTT. As protein: CASSAASGGTDTQYF. The gene calls are TRBV6-4 and TRBJ2-3; 10 bases map to TRBD2. Germline V gene data show CDR1 as MRHNA and CDR2 as SNTAGT. The CDR3 covers 15 residues. Germline trimming cut 4 bases from V and 3 bases from J; bases unmatched to any gene: 4.

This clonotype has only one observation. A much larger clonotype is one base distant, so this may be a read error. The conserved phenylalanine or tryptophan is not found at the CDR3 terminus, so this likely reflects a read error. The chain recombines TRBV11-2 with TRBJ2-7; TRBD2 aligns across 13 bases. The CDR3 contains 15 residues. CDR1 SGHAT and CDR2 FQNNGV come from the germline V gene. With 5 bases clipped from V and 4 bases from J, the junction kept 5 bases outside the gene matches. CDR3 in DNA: TGTGCCAGCAGCAAGACTAGCGGGGGGACTTACGAGCAGTACGCC. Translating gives CASSKTSGGTYEQYA.

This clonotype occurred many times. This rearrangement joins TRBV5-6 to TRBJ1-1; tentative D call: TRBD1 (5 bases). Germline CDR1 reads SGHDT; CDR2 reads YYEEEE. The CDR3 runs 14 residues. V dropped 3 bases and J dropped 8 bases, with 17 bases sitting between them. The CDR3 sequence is CASSSSAWTPEAFF. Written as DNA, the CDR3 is TGTGCCAGCAGCTCCAGTGCGTGGACACCCGAAGCTTTCTTT.

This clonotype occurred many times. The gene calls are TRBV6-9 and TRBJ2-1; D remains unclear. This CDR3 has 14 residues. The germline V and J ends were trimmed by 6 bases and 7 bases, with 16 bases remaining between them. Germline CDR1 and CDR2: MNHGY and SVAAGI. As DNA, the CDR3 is TGTGCCAGCAGCGGCATCGAGTTGGGGAATGAGCAGTTCTTC. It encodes CASSGIELGNEQFF.

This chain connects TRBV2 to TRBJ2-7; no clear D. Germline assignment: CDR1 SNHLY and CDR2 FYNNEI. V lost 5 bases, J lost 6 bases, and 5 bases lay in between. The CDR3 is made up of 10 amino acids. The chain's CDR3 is CASSRGEQYF. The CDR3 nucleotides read TGTGCCAGCAGTCGAGGCGAGCAGTACTTC.

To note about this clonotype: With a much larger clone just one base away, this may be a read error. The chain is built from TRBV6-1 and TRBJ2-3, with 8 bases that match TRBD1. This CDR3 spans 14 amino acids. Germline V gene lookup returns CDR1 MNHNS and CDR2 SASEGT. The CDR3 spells CASIQGGGIDTRYF. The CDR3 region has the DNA TGTGCCAGCATACAGGGGGGCGGGATAGATACGCGGTATTTT.

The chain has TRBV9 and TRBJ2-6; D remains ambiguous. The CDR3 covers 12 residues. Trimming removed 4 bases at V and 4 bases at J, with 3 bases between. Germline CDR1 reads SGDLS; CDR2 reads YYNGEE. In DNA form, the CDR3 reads TGTGCCAGCAGCTCGGGGGCCAACGTCCTGACTTTC. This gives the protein CASSSGANVLTF.

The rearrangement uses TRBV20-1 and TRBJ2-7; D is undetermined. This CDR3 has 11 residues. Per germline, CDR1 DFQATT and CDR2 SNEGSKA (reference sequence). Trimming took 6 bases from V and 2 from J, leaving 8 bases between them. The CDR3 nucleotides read TGCAGTGCCAGCAGGCCCTACGAGCAGTACGTC. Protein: CSASRPYEQYV.

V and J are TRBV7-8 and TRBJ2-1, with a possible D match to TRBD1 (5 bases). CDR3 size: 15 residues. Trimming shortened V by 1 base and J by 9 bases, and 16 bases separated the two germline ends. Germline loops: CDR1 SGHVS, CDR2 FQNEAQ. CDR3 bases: TGTGCCAGCAGCTTAGGGACCCTTCGGCAGGGTGAGCAGTTCTTC. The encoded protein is CASSLGTLRQGEQFF.

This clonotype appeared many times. The CDR3 is CASSSGQSNQPQHF. Here the CDR3 DNA reads TGTGCCAGCAGTTCAGGACAGAGCAATCAGCCCCAGCATTTT. V gene TRBV12-3 or TRBV12-4 combines with J gene TRBJ1-5; tentative D call: TRBD1 (6 bases). Trimming pared 4 bases from V and 1 base from J, leaving 8 bases between. This CDR3 spans 14 amino acids.

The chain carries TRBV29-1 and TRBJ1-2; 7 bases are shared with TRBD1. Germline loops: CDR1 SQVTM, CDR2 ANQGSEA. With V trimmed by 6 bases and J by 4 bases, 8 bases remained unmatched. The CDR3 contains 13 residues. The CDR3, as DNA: TGCAGCGTGGGACAGATTCTCGGCTATGGCTACACCTTC. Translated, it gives CSVGQILGYGYTF.

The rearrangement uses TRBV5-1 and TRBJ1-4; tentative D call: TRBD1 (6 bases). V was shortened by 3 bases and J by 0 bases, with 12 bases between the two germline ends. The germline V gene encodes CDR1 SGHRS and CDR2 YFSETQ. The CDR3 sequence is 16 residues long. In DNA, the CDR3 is TGCGCCAGCAGCTGGGGGGGGCCTGCAACTAATGAAAAACTGTTTTTT. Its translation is CASSWGGPATNEKLFF.

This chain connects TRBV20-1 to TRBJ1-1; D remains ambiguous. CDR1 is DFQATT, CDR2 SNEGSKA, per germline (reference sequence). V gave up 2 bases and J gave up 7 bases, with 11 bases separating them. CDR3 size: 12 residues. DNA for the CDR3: TGCAGTGCTAGAAGGCTGGCAGATGAAGCTTTCTTT. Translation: CSARRLADEAFF.

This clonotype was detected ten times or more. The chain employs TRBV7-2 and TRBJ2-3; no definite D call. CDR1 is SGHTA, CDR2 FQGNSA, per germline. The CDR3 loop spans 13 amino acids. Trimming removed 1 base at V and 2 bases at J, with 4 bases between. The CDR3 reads CASSLDSTDTQYF. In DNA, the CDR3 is TGTGCCAGCAGCTTAGATTCCACAGATACGCAGTATTTT.